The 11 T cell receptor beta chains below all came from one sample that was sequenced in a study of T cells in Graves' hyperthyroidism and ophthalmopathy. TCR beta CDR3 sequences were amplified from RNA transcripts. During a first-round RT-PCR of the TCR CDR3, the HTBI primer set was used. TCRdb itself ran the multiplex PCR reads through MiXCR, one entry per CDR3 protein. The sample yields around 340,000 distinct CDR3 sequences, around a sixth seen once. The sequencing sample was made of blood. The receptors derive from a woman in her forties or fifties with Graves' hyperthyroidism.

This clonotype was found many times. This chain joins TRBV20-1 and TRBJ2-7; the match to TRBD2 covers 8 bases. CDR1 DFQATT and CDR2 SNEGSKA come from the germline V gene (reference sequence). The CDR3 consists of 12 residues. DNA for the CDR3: TGCAGCGGGACTAGGGGGATTGACGAGCAGTACTTC. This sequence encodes CSGTRGIDEQYF.

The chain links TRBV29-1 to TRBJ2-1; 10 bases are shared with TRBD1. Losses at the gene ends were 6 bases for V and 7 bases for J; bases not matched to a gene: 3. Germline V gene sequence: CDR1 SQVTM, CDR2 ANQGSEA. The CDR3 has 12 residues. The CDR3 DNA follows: TGCAGCGTGGGGACAGGGGAAAATGAGCAGTTCTTC. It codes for CSVGTGENEQFF.

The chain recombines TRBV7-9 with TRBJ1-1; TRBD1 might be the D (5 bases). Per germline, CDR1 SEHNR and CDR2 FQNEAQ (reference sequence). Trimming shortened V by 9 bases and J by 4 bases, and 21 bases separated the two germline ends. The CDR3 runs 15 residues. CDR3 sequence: CASLPAPMGGTEAFF. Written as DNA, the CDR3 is TGTGCCAGTCTCCCCGCTCCGATGGGGGGCACTGAAGCTTTCTTT.

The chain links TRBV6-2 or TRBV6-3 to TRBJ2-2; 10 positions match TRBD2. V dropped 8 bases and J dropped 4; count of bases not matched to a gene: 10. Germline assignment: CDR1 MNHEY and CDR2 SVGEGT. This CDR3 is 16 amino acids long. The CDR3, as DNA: TGTGCCAGCGGTAGGCTAGCGGGGGTTTTCACCGGGGAGCTGTTTTTT. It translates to CASGRLAGVFTGELFF.

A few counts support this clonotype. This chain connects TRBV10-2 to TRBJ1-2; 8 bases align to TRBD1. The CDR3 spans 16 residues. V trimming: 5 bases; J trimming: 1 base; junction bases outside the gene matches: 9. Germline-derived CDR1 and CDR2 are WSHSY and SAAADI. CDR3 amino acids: CASSLRGQESNYGYTF. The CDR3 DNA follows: TGCGCCAGCAGTCTACGGGGACAGGAGAGTAACTATGGCTACACCTTC.

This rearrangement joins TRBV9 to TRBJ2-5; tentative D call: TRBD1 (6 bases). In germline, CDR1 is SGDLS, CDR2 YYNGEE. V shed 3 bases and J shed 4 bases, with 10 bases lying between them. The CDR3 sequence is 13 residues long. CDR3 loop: CASSEFRGETQYF. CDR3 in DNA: TGTGCCAGCAGCGAATTCAGGGGAGAGACCCAGTACTTC. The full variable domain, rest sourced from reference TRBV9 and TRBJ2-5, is DSGVTQTPKHLITATGQRVTLRCSPRSGDLSVYWYQQSLDQGLQFLIQYYNGEERAKGNILERFSAQQFPDLHSELNLSSLELGDSALYFCASSEFRGETQYFGPGTRLLVL.

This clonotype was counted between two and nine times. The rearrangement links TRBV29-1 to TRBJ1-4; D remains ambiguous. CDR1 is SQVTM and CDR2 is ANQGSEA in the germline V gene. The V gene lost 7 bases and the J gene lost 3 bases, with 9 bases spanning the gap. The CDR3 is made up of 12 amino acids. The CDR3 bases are TGCAGCGGAGGGCAGCCTAATGAAAAACTGTTTTTT. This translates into CSGGQPNEKLFF.

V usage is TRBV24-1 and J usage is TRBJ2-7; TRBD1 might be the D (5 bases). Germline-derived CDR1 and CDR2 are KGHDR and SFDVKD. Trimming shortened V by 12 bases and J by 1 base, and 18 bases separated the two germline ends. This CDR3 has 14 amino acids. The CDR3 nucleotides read TGTGCCGCCTACCACCCAGGGCTTTCCTACGAGCAGTACTTC. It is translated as CAAYHPGLSYEQYF.

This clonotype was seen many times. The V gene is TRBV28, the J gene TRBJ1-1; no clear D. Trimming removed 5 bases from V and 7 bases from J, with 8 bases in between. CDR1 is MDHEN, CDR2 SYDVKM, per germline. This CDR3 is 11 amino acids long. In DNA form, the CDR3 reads TGTGCCAGCAGTGATGCCAGTGAAGCTTTCTTT. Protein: CASSDASEAFF.

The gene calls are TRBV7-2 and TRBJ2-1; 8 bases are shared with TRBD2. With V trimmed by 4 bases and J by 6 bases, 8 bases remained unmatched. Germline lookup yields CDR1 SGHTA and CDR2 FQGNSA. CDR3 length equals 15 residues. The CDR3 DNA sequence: TGTGCCAGCAGCTCGGGAGGGGGGGCCGTCAATGAGCAGTTCTTC. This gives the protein CASSSGGGAVNEQFF.

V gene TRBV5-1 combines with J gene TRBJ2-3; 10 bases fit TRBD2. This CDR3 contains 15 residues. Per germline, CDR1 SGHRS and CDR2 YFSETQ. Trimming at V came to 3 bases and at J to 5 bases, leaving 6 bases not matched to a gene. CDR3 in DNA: TGCGCCAGCAGCTCCATAGCGGGGGGTGGAGATACGCAGTATTTT. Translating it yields CASSSIAGGGDTQYF. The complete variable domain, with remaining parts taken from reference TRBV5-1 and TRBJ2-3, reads KAGVTQTPRYLIKTRGQQVTLSCSPISGHRSVSWYQQTPGQGLQFLFEYFSETQRNKGNFPGRFSGRQFSNSRSEMNVSTLELGDSALYLCASSSIAGGGDTQYFGPGTRLTVL.